This T cell receptor (beta chain) was profiled in a study of CD8 T cells in Susac syndrome. TEMRA cells were FACS-enriched, and CD8+ and CD4+ T cells were isolated negatively. Random hexamers were used to reverse transcribe an amount of roughly 0.45 to 1 ug RNA. TCRdb passed the immunoSEQ multiplex PCR reads through MiXCR, listing each CDR3 protein once. The sample lists about 140,000 distinct CDR3 sequences, about 95% occurring once. V lost 7 bases and J lost 4, with 11 bases in between. This CDR3 has 12 amino acids. The source is a human donor with multiple sclerosis. Sample: CD4+ T cells from PBMCs. The chain is built from TRBV12-3 or TRBV12-4 and TRBJ2-7, with D hard to call. In nucleotides, the CDR3 is TGTGCCAGCAAGACCCTTGGTTACGAGCAGTACTTC. Amino acid sequence: CASKTLGYEQYF.